This entry describes one T cell receptor beta chain. The PCR ran on 60 Vbeta and 13 Jbeta primers. Profiling relied on immunoSEQ multiplex PCR, and the TCRdb table lists in-frame clones only, not all of them. The sample records approximately 77,000 clones, roughly 70% being singletons. J was trimmed by 8 bases and V by 3 bases; bases with no gene match: 0. The CDR3 totals 13 residues. Germline V gene lookup returns CDR1 SGHVS and CDR2 FNYEAQ. The data belong to a study of cytomegalovirus exposure and HLA in healthy donors. Background on the study: In an earlier analysis, some 110 million unique TCR beta sequences were found from about 190 million T cells.

V and J are TRBV7-6 and TRBJ1-6; 8 bases match TRBD1. Sequencing was carried out using PBMCs. The clonotype comes from a man in his 60s in good health and CMV-seropositive. The CDR3 bases are TGTGCCAGCAGCTTGACAGGGGATTCACCCCTCCACTTT. Translated, it gives CASSLTGDSPLHF.